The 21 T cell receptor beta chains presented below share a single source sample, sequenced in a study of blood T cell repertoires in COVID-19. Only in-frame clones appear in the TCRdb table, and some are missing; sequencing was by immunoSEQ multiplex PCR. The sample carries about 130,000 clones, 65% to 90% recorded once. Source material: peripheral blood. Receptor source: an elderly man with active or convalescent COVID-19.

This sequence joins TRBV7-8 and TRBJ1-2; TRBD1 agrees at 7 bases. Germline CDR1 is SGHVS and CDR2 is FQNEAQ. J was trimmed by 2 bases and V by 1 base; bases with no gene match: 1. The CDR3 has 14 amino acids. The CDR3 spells CASSLEQGNYGYTF. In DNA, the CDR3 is TGTGCCAGCAGCTTAGAACAGGGGAACTATGGCTACACCTTC.

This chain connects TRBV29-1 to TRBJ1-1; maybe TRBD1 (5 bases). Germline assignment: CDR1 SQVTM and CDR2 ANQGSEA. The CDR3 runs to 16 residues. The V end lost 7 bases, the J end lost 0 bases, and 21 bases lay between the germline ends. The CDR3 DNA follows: TGCAGCGCCCCGGTCCCGGACCGGGGGGTGAACACTGAAGCTTTCTTT. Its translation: CSAPVPDRGVNTEAFF. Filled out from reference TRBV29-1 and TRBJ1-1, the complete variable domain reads SAVISQKPSRDICQRGTSLTIQCQVDSQVTMMFWYRQQPGQSLTLIATANQGSEATYESGFVIDKFPISRPNLTFSTLTVSNMSPEDSSIYLCSAPVPDRGVNTEAFFGQGTRLTVV.

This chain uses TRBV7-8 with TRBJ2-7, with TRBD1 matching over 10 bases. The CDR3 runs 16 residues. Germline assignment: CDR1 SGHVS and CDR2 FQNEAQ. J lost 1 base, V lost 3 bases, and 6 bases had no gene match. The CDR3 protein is CASSLTTGGSSYEQYF. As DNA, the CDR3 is TGTGCCAGCAGCTTGACGACAGGGGGCTCTTCCTACGAGCAGTACTTC.

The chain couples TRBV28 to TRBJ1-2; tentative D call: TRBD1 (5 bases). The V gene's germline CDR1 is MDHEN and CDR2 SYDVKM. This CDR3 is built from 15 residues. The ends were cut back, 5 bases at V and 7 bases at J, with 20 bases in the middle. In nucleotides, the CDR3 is TGTGCCAGCAGTGGGGCTGGGGAATGGTTGGGTGGCTACACCTTC. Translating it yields CASSGAGEWLGGYTF.

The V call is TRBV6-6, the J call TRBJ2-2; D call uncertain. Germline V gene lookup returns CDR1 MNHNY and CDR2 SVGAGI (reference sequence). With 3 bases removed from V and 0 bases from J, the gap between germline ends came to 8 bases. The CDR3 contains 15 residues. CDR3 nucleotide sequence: TGTGCCAGCAGTTATTTGACACCGAACACCGGGGAGCTGTTTTTT. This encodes CASSYLTPNTGELFF.

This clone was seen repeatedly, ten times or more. The CDR3 protein is CASSQRGGTGPQPQHF. DNA of the CDR3: TGTGCCAGCAGCCAAAGGGGGGGGACAGGTCCCCAGCCCCAGCATTTT. The rearrangement joins TRBV3-1 (or the pseudogene TRBV3-2) to TRBJ1-5; 8 nucleotides align to TRBD1. Germline CDR1 is LGHDT and CDR2 is YNNKEL (reference sequence). The CDR3 loop spans 16 amino acids. The trim removed 2 bases at V and 7 bases at J, leaving 10 bases unmatched.

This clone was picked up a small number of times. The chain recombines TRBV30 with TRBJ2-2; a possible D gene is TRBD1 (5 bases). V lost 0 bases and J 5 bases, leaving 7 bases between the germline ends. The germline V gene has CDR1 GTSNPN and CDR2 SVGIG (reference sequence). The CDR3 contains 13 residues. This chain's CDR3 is CAWSVQGTGELFF. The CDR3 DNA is TGTGCCTGGAGTGTTCAGGGAACCGGGGAGCTGTTTTTT.

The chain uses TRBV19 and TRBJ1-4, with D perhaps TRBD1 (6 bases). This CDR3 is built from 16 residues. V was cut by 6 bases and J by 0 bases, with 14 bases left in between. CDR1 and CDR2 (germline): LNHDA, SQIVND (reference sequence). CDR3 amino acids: CASSPTGIATNEKLFF. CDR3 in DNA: TGTGCCAGTAGCCCTACAGGGATTGCAACTAATGAAAAACTGTTTTTT.

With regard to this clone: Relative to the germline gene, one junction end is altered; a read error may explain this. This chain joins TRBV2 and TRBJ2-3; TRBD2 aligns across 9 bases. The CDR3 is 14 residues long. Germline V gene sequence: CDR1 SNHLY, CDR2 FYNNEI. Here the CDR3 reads CASSQTSGSQIRAF. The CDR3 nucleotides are TGTGCCAGCAGCCAGACTAGCGGATCACAGATACGAGCATTT.

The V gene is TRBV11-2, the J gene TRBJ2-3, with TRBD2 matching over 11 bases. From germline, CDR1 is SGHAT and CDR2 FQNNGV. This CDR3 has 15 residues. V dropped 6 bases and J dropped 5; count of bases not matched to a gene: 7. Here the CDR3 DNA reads TGTGCCAGCAGACCACTAGCGGGAGAGGTAGATACGCAGTATTTT. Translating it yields CASRPLAGEVDTQYF.

The CDR3 bases are TGTGCCAGCAGCCCACGCGGGGGGGCGCTAATGAACACTGAAGCTTTCTTT. Protein product: CASSPRGGALMNTEAFF. The chain combines TRBV9 with TRBJ1-1; TRBD1 is a possible D gene (6 bases). CDR1 and CDR2 from the germline V gene are SGDLS and YYNGEE. The ends were cut back, 4 bases at V and 0 bases at J, with 19 bases in the middle. CDR3 length: 17 amino acids.

The DNA of the CDR3 is TGCGCCAGCAGGGTAGCGGGATCTGCAGAGACCCAGTACTTC. It is translated as CASRVAGSAETQYF. The chain uses TRBV10-2 and TRBJ2-5; 8 bases agree with TRBD2. The CDR3 totals 14 residues. J was trimmed by 4 bases and V by 6 bases; bases with no gene match: 7. Per germline, CDR1 WSHSY and CDR2 SAAADI.

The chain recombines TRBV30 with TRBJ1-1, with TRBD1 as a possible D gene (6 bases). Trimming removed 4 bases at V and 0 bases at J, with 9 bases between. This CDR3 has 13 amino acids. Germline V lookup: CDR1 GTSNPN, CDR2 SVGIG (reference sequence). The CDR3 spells CAWKNRVNTEAFF. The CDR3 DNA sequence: TGTGCCTGGAAAAACAGGGTGAACACTGAAGCTTTCTTT.

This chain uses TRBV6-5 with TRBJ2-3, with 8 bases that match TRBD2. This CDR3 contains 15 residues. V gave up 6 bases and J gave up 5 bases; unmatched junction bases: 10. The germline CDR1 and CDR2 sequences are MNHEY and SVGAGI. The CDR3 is CASSVGGLGVDTQYF. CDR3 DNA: TGTGCCAGCAGCGTAGGGGGACTAGGTGTAGATACGCAGTATTTT.

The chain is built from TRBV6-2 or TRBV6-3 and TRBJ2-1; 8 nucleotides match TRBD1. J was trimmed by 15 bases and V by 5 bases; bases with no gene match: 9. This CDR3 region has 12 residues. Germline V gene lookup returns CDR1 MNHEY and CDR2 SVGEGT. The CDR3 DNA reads TGTGCCAGCAGTCTAGGACAGGGTAGGCGGTTCTTC. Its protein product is CASSLGQGRRFF.

CDR3 loop: CASSPTVQGGEQYF. The CDR3 bases are TGTGCCAGCAGCCCTACCGTGCAGGGTGGCGAGCAGTACTTC. The chain links TRBV14 to TRBJ2-7, with D possibly matching TRBD1 (5 bases). The germline V gene encodes CDR1 SGHDN and CDR2 FVKESK. This CDR3 contains 14 residues. Between the trimmed V and J ends, which lost 4 bases and 6 bases, there was a span of 16 bases.

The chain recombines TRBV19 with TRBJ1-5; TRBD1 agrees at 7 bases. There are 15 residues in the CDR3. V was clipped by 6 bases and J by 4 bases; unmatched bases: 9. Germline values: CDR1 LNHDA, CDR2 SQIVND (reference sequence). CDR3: CASRMGAGGNQPQHF. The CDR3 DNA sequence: TGTGCCAGTAGAATGGGGGCAGGGGGGAATCAGCCCCAGCATTTT.

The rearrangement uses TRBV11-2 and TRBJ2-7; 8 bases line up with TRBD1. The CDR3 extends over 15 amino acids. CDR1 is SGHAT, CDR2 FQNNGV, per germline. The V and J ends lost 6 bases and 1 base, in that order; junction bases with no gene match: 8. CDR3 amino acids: CASSFGQGGSYEQYF. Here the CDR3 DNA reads TGTGCCAGCAGTTTCGGACAGGGTGGGTCCTACGAGCAGTACTTC.

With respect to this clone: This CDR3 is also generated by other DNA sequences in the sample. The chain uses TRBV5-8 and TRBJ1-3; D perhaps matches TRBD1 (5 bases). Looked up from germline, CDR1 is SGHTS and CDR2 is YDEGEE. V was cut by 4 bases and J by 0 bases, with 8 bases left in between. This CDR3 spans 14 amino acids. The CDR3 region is CASSRQGSGNTIYF. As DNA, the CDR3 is TGTGCCAGCAGCCGGCAGGGCTCTGGAAACACCATATATTTT.

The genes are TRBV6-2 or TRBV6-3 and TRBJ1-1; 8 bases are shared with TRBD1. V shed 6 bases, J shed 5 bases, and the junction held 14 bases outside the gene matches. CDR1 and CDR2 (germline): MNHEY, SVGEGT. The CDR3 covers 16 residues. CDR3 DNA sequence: TGTGCCAGCAGCCGATCCCCGACAGGGGCCAAGACTGAAGCTTTCTTT. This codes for CASSRSPTGAKTEAFF.

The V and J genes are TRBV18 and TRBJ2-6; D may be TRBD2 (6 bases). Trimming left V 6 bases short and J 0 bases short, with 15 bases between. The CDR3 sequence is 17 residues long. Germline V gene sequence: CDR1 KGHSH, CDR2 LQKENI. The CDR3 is CASSPAGPISGANVLTF. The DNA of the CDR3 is TGTGCCAGCTCCCCTGCGGGACCGATCTCTGGGGCCAACGTCCTGACTTTC.